This TCR beta chain was captured in a study of spatial heterogeneity in lung cancer. Across the whole study: Alpha-chain sequences were consistently detected less often than beta-chain sequences. Study results and limitations: In tumors, expanded intratumoral alpha and beta TCR counts tracked mutation counts.

From the 5' RACE reads, TCRdb called clonotypes with MiXCR, one entry per CDR3 protein. The data show 6,500 to 9,500 distinct CDR3 sequences, under 15% seen once. Indicated time point: sample taken at primary tumor resection. Unsorted whole RNA from tumor, nontumor lung or frozen PBMC underwent sequencing. Germline loops: CDR1 SGHVS, CDR2 FNYEAQ. This CDR3 contains 12 residues. Trimming pared 0 bases from V and 5 bases from J, leaving 5 bases between. This clonotype came up many times. Its target is unknown. Since the library was made to target alpha chains, this beta chain is a stray read and its abundance is not meaningful.

The material was lung tumor tissue, obtained at surgery. V is TRBV7-6 and J is TRBJ2-7; the D gene is possibly TRBD1 (5 bases). The clonotype originates from a male donor with early-stage non-small cell lung cancer. For the CDR3, the DNA is TGTGCCAGCAGCTTAGCGGACAACGAGCAGTACTTC. Translated, it gives CASSLADNEQYF.